Shown below are 14 T cell receptor beta chains from a single sample sequenced in a study of T cells in localized non-small cell lung cancer. TCRdb's table, derived via immunoSEQ multiplex PCR, lists solely in-frame clones and lacks some. This sample has 23,000 or so clones, with around 88% found just once. The sequenced sample was peripheral blood mononuclear cells, obtained before any cancer treatment. These receptors all come from a woman aged 40-75 years with stage III lung adenocarcinoma.

The chain is built from TRBV7-9 and TRBJ1-6; the D is unclear. V lost 5 bases to trimming and J lost 6 bases, with 5 bases between them. Germline V gives CDR1 SEHNR, CDR2 FQNEAQ (reference sequence). The length of the CDR3 is 12 residues. The CDR3 spells CASSRSNSPLHF. The CDR3, as DNA: TGTGCCAGCAGCCGCAGTAATTCACCCCTCCACTTT.

The chain carries TRBV7-9 and TRBJ2-3; D ambiguous. Germline V gives CDR1 SEHNR, CDR2 FQNEAQ (reference sequence). The CDR3 length is 12 residues. Trimming shortened V by 5 bases and J by 0 bases, and 3 bases separated the two germline ends. The CDR3 DNA follows: TGTGCCAGCAGCCTTAGCACAGATACGCAGTATTTT. Translated, it gives CASSLSTDTQYF.

The chain uses TRBV2 and TRBJ2-7, with TRBD1 matching 7 bases. V lost 3 bases, J lost 2 bases, and 10 bases stayed unmatched. The CDR3 loop spans 16 amino acids. CDR1 SNHLY and CDR2 FYNNEI come from the germline V gene. The CDR3 loop reads CASSDRGYTNAYEQYF. The CDR3 bases are TGTGCCAGCAGTGACAGGGGGTACACCAATGCCTACGAGCAGTACTTC.

The V call is TRBV7-9, the J call TRBJ2-3; no definite D call. Germline V gene data show CDR1 as SEHNR and CDR2 as FQNEAQ (reference sequence). The V end was cut by 3 bases, the J end by 2 bases, with 9 bases between. The CDR3 contains 14 residues. The CDR3 coding sequence is TGTGCCAGCAGCTTCGGCAGAGCCACAGATACGCAGTATTTT. Protein sequence: CASSFGRATDTQYF.

As DNA, the CDR3 is TGTGCCAGCAGCCACCGACAGCCTATCCAAGAGACCCAGTACTTC. Translation: CASSHRQPIQETQYF. The chain links TRBV14 to TRBJ2-5, with a possible D match to TRBD1 (5 bases). CDR3 size: 15 residues. The V end lost 3 bases, the J end lost 1 base, and 12 bases lay between the germline ends. The germline V gene has CDR1 SGHDN and CDR2 FVKESK.

The chain links TRBV5-4 to TRBJ2-7; 8 bases line up with TRBD2. Trimming cost V 0 bases and J 2 bases; bases outside gene matches: 4. This CDR3 spans 15 amino acids. Germline CDR1 and CDR2: SGHNT and YYREEE (reference sequence). CDR3 residues: CASSLGSGGTYEQYF. DNA of the CDR3: TGTGCCAGCAGCTTGGGGTCGGGAGGGACCTACGAGCAGTACTTC.

This sequence joins TRBV4-3 and TRBJ1-1; tentatively, D is TRBD1 (6 bases). V shed 0 bases and J shed 9 bases, with 11 bases lying between them. Germline V gene data show CDR1 as LGHNA and CDR2 as YSLEER. The CDR3 has 13 amino acids. CDR3: CASSQDRQAKAFF. The CDR3 DNA is TGCGCCAGCAGCCAAGATAGACAGGCGAAAGCTTTCTTT.

The chain carries TRBV18 and TRBJ2-5; tentatively, D is TRBD2 (6 bases). The CDR3 spans 14 residues. The V end was cut by 3 bases, the J end by 4 bases, with 12 bases between. Per the germline V gene, CDR1 is KGHSH and CDR2 is LQKENI. The CDR3: CASSPQHGRETQYF. The CDR3 bases are TGTGCCAGCTCACCTCAGCACGGGAGAGAGACCCAGTACTTC.

The chain uses TRBV7-9 and TRBJ2-1; TRBD1 agrees at 7 bases. Germline assignment: CDR1 SEHNR and CDR2 FQNEAQ (reference sequence). The ends lost 5 bases at V and 0 bases at J; junction bases unmatched: 13. This CDR3 region has 18 residues. The CDR3 region is CASSPGATTGLSYNEQFF. DNA for the CDR3: TGTGCCAGCAGCCCAGGGGCCACGACAGGGCTCTCCTACAATGAGCAGTTCTTC.

This rearrangement joins TRBV7-8 to TRBJ2-1, with 12 bases aligning to TRBD2. The CDR3 totals 16 residues. Germline lookup yields CDR1 SGHVS and CDR2 FQNEAQ. The J segment lost 9 bases and the V segment lost 5 bases, leaving 11 bases of the junction unmatched. The CDR3 region is CASSLRGLAGGGEQFF. The CDR3 DNA reads as TGTGCCAGCAGCCTGAGGGGCCTAGCGGGAGGGGGTGAGCAGTTCTTC.

The genes are TRBV10-2 and TRBJ2-7; D call uncertain. CDR1 and CDR2 (germline): WSHSY, SAAADI. V gave up 4 bases and J gave up 4 bases, with 8 bases separating them. This CDR3 has 12 residues. CDR3 protein: CASSGGDYEQYF. The CDR3 coding sequence is TGCGCCAGCAGTGGAGGCGATTACGAGCAGTACTTC.

The genes are TRBV5-4 and TRBJ2-1; D possibly corresponds to TRBD2 (5 bases). In germline, CDR1 is SGHNT, CDR2 YYREEE (reference sequence). CDR3 length: 14 residues. Trimming took off 0 bases at V and 5 bases at J, with 9 bases between the two ends. In DNA, the CDR3 is TGTGCCAGCAGCTTGGCGGAACTAGACAATGAGCAGTTCTTC. Translation gives CASSLAELDNEQFF.

The chain has TRBV7-8 and TRBJ2-2; 13 bases align to TRBD2. This CDR3 has 17 amino acids. Germline assignment: CDR1 SGHVS and CDR2 FQNEAQ. Trimming took 7 bases from V and 2 from J; bases not matched to a gene: 7. The CDR3 loop is CASTSGTSGINTGELFF. Written as DNA, the CDR3 is TGTGCCAGCACTTCCGGGACTAGCGGGATAAACACCGGGGAGCTGTTTTTT.

This chain connects TRBV13 to TRBJ2-7; a weak D match, TRBD1 (5 bases). Between the trimmed V and J ends, which lost 2 bases and 2 bases, there was a span of 7 bases. The CDR3 extends over 13 amino acids. Germline V gives CDR1 PRHDT, CDR2 FYEKMQ (reference sequence). This CDR3 reads CASSLRGTYEQYF. CDR3 nucleotides: TGTGCCAGCAGCTTAAGGGGCACCTACGAGCAGTACTTC.